These 5 T cell receptor beta chains originate from one sample sequenced in a study of T cell repertoires in cytomegalovirus infection. TCRdb re-called the reads through MiXCR, storing one row per CDR3 protein. Of approximately 500,000 distinct CDR3 sequences in the sample, 16% are singletons; the top ten hold 20% to 30%. The sample consisted of CD8+ T cells from PBMCs. These receptors originate from a human donor in good health (CMV status not recorded). Some clones in this sample may be carry-over from other donors' samples.

This clonotype was recorded many times. The rearrangement links TRBV25-1 to TRBJ2-7; D remains ambiguous. CDR3 length: 14 residues. With 4 bases removed from V and 3 bases from J, the gap between germline ends came to 13 bases. Germline CDR1 is MGHDK and CDR2 is SYGVNS. CDR3: CASSGSSPIYEQYF. CDR3 coding DNA: TGTGCCAGCAGTGGGTCCTCACCTATCTACGAGCAGTACTTC.

In this sample, this clonotype turned up many times. This rearrangement joins TRBV7-8 to TRBJ1-5; 7 bases line up with TRBD1. The V gene end was trimmed by 2 bases and the J gene end by 5 bases; junction bases not matched to a gene: 9. Germline V gene data show CDR1 as SGHVS and CDR2 as FQNEAQ. There are 16 residues in the CDR3. CDR3 DNA sequence: TGTGCCAGCAGCTTAAAGGCAGGGGGAGTTTATCAGCCCCAGCATTTT. Its protein is CASSLKAGGVYQPQHF.

This clonotype has at least ten counts. This chain connects TRBV6-1 to TRBJ2-7, with D maybe TRBD2 (5 bases). Germline CDR1 reads MNHNS; CDR2 reads SASEGT. Trimming shortened V by 9 bases and J by 1 base, and 10 bases separated the two germline ends. The CDR3 has 12 amino acids. The chain's CDR3 is CASERGSYEQYF. The CDR3 nucleotides read TGTGCCAGTGAGCGAGGGTCCTACGAGCAGTACTTC.

This clonotype was found many times. The chain recombines TRBV28 with TRBJ2-7; 7 positions match TRBD2. The CDR3 has 15 amino acids. Germline CDR1 and CDR2: MDHEN and SYDVKM. V lost 4 bases, J lost 5 bases, and 11 bases stayed unmatched. CDR3 DNA sequence: TGTGCCAGCAGTTCCTTCCGGGAGGAGGAACACGAGCAGTACTTC. Its translation: CASSSFREEEHEQYF.

The chain uses TRBV20-1 and TRBJ1-1, with a tentative D call TRBD1 (5 bases). Germline CDR1 and CDR2: DFQATT and SNEGSKA (reference sequence). V lost 6 bases, J lost 6 bases, and 14 bases lay in between. The CDR3 has 12 amino acids. This CDR3 reads CSAREEGPEAFF. In nucleotides, the CDR3 is TGCAGTGCCCGGGAGGAGGGACCTGAAGCTTTCTTT.